Included here is one T cell receptor (beta chain) sequence, with context. The antigen is undetermined. The record originates from a study of regulatory T cells in long-lasting Graves disease. Study-level findings and limits: Limited sample numbers may have lowered accuracy.

The time point is: newly diagnosed GD, antithyroid drugs for less than 3 months. PBMC RNA served as the TCR library source. iRepertoire HTBI primers and Arm-PCR of CDR3 regions built TCR beta libraries. Each CDR3 protein is one row after TCRdb ran MiXCR on the multiplex PCR reads. This table holds 400,000 to 550,000 distinct CDR3 sequences, roughly 15% found once. Looked up from germline, CDR1 is SGHRS and CDR2 is YFSETQ. V shed 3 bases and J shed 4 bases, with 16 bases lying between them. The CDR3 runs to 15 residues. These data also featured in a second study, about T cells in Graves' hyperthyroidism and ophthalmopathy.

The chain has TRBV5-1 and TRBJ2-5; D is perhaps TRBD2 (6 bases). This sequence originates from a woman under 40 with Graves disease. Sequencing was performed on peripheral blood mononuclear cells (PBMCs), taken at new diagnosis, from a patient treated with antithyroid drugs. The CDR3 sequence: CASSSTRRDIETQYF. CDR3 DNA: TGCGCCAGCAGCTCCACCCGGCGGGATATAGAGACCCAGTACTTC.